The 9 T cell receptor beta chains reported below all come from one sample, sequenced in a study of T cell changes during pregnancy in multiple sclerosis. The assay was immunoSEQ multiplex PCR, and TCRdb's table has in-frame clones only and misses some. The sample carries tens of thousands of clones, roughly 88% recorded once. The specimen comprised peripheral blood, sampled in the first trimester of pregnancy. The origin of the receptors is a female donor with multiple sclerosis, enrolled in a pregnancy study.

This rearrangement joins TRBV4-2 to TRBJ2-3; 8 nucleotides align to TRBD2. V dropped 4 bases and J dropped 0; count of bases not matched to a gene: 3. Germline V CDR1 and CDR2: LGHNA, YNFKEQ. This CDR3 comprises 15 residues. CDR3 protein: CASSRLASSTDTQYF. The CDR3 DNA follows: TGTGCCAGCAGCCGACTAGCGTCTAGCACAGATACGCAGTATTTT.

The chain carries TRBV6-1 and TRBJ2-3; TRBD1 matches 9 bases. Germline V gene lookup returns CDR1 MNHNS and CDR2 SASEGT. The CDR3 runs 18 residues. With V trimmed by 2 bases and J by 0 bases, 9 bases remained unmatched. DNA for the CDR3: TGTGCCAGCAGTGAAATCGGGACAGGGCTAATCAGCACAGATACGCAGTATTTT. As protein: CASSEIGTGLISTDTQYF.

V gene TRBV18 combines with J gene TRBJ1-3; D call uncertain. Germline V gene data show CDR1 as KGHSH and CDR2 as LQKENI. V was shortened by 2 bases and J by 0 bases, with 14 bases between the two germline ends. CDR3 length: 17 residues. The chain's CDR3 is CASSPSSRRSSGNTIYF. In DNA form, the CDR3 reads TGTGCCAGCTCACCAAGTTCTAGAAGGTCCTCTGGAAACACCATATATTTT.

DNA for the CDR3: TGTGCCAGCCGGCCGGGACTAGTGAACCGGGAAGAGCAGTACTTC. Protein sequence: CASRPGLVNREEQYF. The chain joins TRBV6-1 to TRBJ2-7; 8 bases map to TRBD2. The CDR3 loop spans 15 amino acids. The germline V gene has CDR1 MNHNS and CDR2 SASEGT. The V gene end was trimmed by 8 bases and the J gene end by 7 bases; junction bases not matched to a gene: 16.

The rearrangement uses TRBV7-9 and TRBJ2-3; 8 bases agree with TRBD2. The CDR3 runs to 14 residues. The V gene end was trimmed by 11 bases and the J gene end by 3 bases; junction bases not matched to a gene: 10. CDR1 is SEHNR, CDR2 FQNEAQ, per germline (reference sequence). The CDR3 loop reads CASQPGLVTDTQYF. DNA of the CDR3: TGTGCCTCCCAACCGGGACTAGTGACAGATACGCAGTATTTT.

This clone showed up just a few times. The J gene is TRBJ1-2, the V gene TRBV5-4, with a possible D match to TRBD1 (5 bases). CDR1 and CDR2 from the germline V gene are SGHNT and YYREEE (reference sequence). The CDR3 loop spans 14 amino acids. V was pared by 9 bases and J by 4 bases, with 19 bases between. The CDR3 DNA is TGTGCCACTCGGGGGGTGGAGGTGGTCTATGGCTACACCTTC. It yields the protein CATRGVEVVYGYTF.

This clone was seen just once. The rearrangement joins TRBV9 to TRBJ2-3; D is perhaps TRBD2 (6 bases). Germline V gene data show CDR1 as SGDLS and CDR2 as YYNGEE. V lost 2 bases and J lost 2, with 15 bases in between. There are 16 residues in the CDR3. CDR3 sequence: CASSVDGRTATDTQYF. The DNA for the CDR3 is TGTGCCAGCAGCGTTGACGGGAGAACAGCCACAGATACGCAGTATTTT.

The chain recombines TRBV30 with TRBJ2-2, with 7 bases aligning to TRBD1. The J segment lost 4 bases and the V segment lost 1 base, leaving 3 bases of the junction unmatched. From germline, CDR1 is GTSNPN and CDR2 SVGIG (reference sequence). The CDR3 is made up of 14 amino acids. DNA of the CDR3: TGTGCCTGGAGTGGGGACAGTGGCACCGGGGAGCTGTTTTTT. Its translation: CAWSGDSGTGELFF.

The V call is TRBV7-9, the J call TRBJ2-7; TRBD1 agrees at 9 bases. Germline CDR1 is SEHNR and CDR2 is FQNEAQ (reference sequence). V gave up 5 bases and J gave up 2 bases; unmatched junction bases: 4. This CDR3 is built from 14 residues. As DNA, the CDR3 is TGTGCCAGCAGCCCTCGGACAGGGGCCTACGAGCAGTACTTC. As protein: CASSPRTGAYEQYF.